This T cell receptor beta chain was captured by sequencing in a study of metastatic and nonmetastatic thyroid tumors. The overall study: Samples came from malignant and benign thyroid patients, and repertoires were compared across blood and tumor or nodule tissue. Findings of the study overall: Relative to benign nodules, malignant thyroid tumors were reportedly characterized by significantly elevated TCR beta diversity in blood and tumor.

The CDR3 length is 12 residues. Per germline, CDR1 DFQATT and CDR2 SNEGSKA (reference sequence). V was trimmed by 6 bases and J by 3 bases, leaving 12 bases between them. Among the patients, none had received any treatment before thyroid surgery. TCRdb reassembled clones from the PCR reads with MiXCR. The sample has around 50,000 clones, roughly a fifth seen once; the top ten hold approximately 3.6%. In this sample, this clone turned up many times. Its antigen is not identified. The chain is built from TRBV20-1 and TRBJ2-7; a weak D match, TRBD1 (7 bases). This sequence originates from a male donor with papillary thyroid cancer or a benign thyroid nodule (not recorded which). Some clones in this sample may be carry-over from other donors' samples. The sequencing input was blood. CDR3 nucleotides: TGCAGTGCGCGGGACAGAGACTACGAGCAGTACTTC. Translating it yields CSARDRDYEQYF.